Below, 14 T cell receptor beta chains from the same sample are listed, as sequenced in a study of blood T cell repertoires in COVID-19. Only in-frame clones appear in the TCRdb table, and some are missing; sequencing was by immunoSEQ multiplex PCR. The sample contains around 100,000 clones, 70% to 90% of which appear only once. Sequenced sample: peripheral blood. These TCRs come from a human donor in a cohort sampled during active COVID-19.

A remark on this clone: One end of the junction varies from germline; a read error may be responsible. The same CDR3 is also encoded by other DNA sequences in this sample. The chain couples TRBV11-2 to TRBJ1-2; tentative D call: TRBD1 (5 bases). CDR3 length equals 14 residues. From germline, CDR1 is SGHAT and CDR2 FQNNGV. The CDR3 coding sequence is TGTGCCAGCAGCTTAGATCGTCGGCAGGGCCCGGACACTTTC. Protein product: CASSLDRRQGPDTF.

This rearrangement joins TRBV6-5 to TRBJ1-1; D is unresolved. With 0 bases removed from V and 1 base from J, the gap between germline ends came to 6 bases. The CDR3 is made up of 14 amino acids. In germline, CDR1 is MNHEY, CDR2 SVGAGI. CDR3: CASSYSQENTEAFF. Written as DNA, the CDR3 is TGTGCCAGCAGTTACTCCCAGGAGAACACTGAAGCTTTCTTT.

The chain carries TRBV5-4 and TRBJ2-2, with D possibly being TRBD2 (5 bases). The CDR3 has 16 amino acids. The germline V gene encodes CDR1 SGHNT and CDR2 YYREEE (reference sequence). Trimming shortened V by 0 bases and J by 1 base, and 10 bases separated the two germline ends. The CDR3 loop reads CASSLEGGRNTGELFF. The CDR3 DNA sequence: TGTGCCAGCAGCTTGGAGGGCGGGCGGAACACCGGGGAGCTGTTTTTT.

This clone was counted a single time. V gene TRBV4-3 combines with J gene TRBJ2-3, with D perhaps matching TRBD2 (6 bases). Trimming cost V 3 bases and J 2 bases, with 9 bases left between them. Germline CDR1 reads LGHNA; CDR2 reads YSLEER. The CDR3 extends over 14 amino acids. The CDR3 DNA reads TGCGCCAGCAGCCAGGACTATACCACAGATACGCAGTATTTT. Its translation is CASSQDYTTDTQYF.

V is TRBV7-2 and J is TRBJ2-7; D possibly corresponds to TRBD2 (6 bases). Germline values: CDR1 SGHTA, CDR2 FQGNSA. The CDR3 covers 14 residues. Trimming left V 5 bases short and J 4 bases short, with 15 bases between. This CDR3 is CASSRSGGSYEQYF. The CDR3 nucleotides are TGTGCCAGCAGCCGTAGTGGGGGGTCGTACGAGCAGTACTTC.

This chain joins TRBV4-1 and TRBJ1-1, with D tentatively TRBD1 (5 bases). The CDR3 totals 19 residues. Trimming stripped 1 base from V and 1 base from J, with 22 bases between. Germline V lookup: CDR1 MGHRA, CDR2 YSYEKL. CDR3 in amino acids: CASSQGSQAGHRRNTEAFF. The CDR3, as DNA: TGCGCCAGCAGCCAAGGTAGTCAGGCAGGGCATAGGAGGAACACTGAAGCTTTCTTT.

In this sample, this clone turned up a few times. The chain combines TRBV13 with TRBJ2-3; the D gene is possibly TRBD2 (7 bases). Per the germline V gene, CDR1 is PRHDT and CDR2 is FYEKMQ (reference sequence). V lost 5 bases and J 9 bases, leaving 21 bases between the germline ends. This CDR3 region has 15 residues. CDR3 region: CASSPSGGADATQYF. CDR3 DNA sequence: TGTGCCAGCAGCCCGTCGGGGGGCGCGGACGCGACGCAGTATTTT. Full variable domain (remainder filled in from reference TRBV13 and TRBJ2-3): AAGVIQSPRHLIKEKRETATLKCYPIPRHDTVYWYQQGPGQDPQFLISFYEKMQSDKGSIPDRFSAQQFSDYHSELNMSSLELGDSALYFCASSPSGGADATQYFGPGTRLTVL.

This chain uses TRBV30 with TRBJ2-1; 11 positions match TRBD2. CDR3 size: 16 residues. Trimming removed 4 bases from V and 5 bases from J; junction bases left unmatched: 10. The germline CDR1 and CDR2 sequences are GTSNPN and SVGIG (reference sequence). The CDR3 sequence: CAWKNSGRVWNNEQFF. As DNA, the CDR3 is TGTGCCTGGAAGAATAGCGGGAGGGTCTGGAACAATGAGCAGTTCTTC.

CDR3: CAWSVLALEQFF. As DNA, the CDR3 is TGTGCCTGGAGTGTACTTGCGCTAGAGCAGTTCTTC. This sequence joins TRBV30 and TRBJ2-1; no clear D gene. The CDR3 has 12 amino acids. CDR1 GTSNPN and CDR2 SVGIG come from the germline V gene (reference sequence). Trimming pared 0 bases from V and 10 bases from J, leaving 10 bases between.

The genes are TRBV10-3 and TRBJ1-1, with 8 bases identical to TRBD1. J lost 4 bases, V lost 3 bases, and 7 bases had no gene match. This CDR3 has 15 amino acids. CDR1 is ENHRY and CDR2 is SYGVKD in the germline V gene. The CDR3 loop is CAISDLSTGGTEAFF. CDR3 in DNA: TGTGCCATCAGTGACCTTTCTACAGGGGGCACTGAAGCTTTCTTT.

The DNA for the CDR3 is TGTGCCAGCTCACAGACCGGGGGGACTGGAAACACCATATATTTT. It codes for CASSQTGGTGNTIYF. The V call is TRBV18, the J call TRBJ1-3; D is perhaps TRBD1 (5 bases). The germline V gene encodes CDR1 KGHSH and CDR2 LQKENI. Trimming removed 4 bases at V and 2 bases at J, with 12 bases between. The CDR3 is made up of 15 amino acids.

This clone was picked up one time. The V call is TRBV9, the J call TRBJ2-5; weak D call: TRBD1 (5 bases). In germline, CDR1 is SGDLS, CDR2 YYNGEE. V dropped 0 bases and J dropped 4 bases, with 13 bases sitting between them. The CDR3 consists of 15 residues. Here the CDR3 DNA reads TGTGCCAGCAGCGTAGTGAGCGAAAGGGGAGAGACCCAGTACTTC. Translating gives CASSVVSERGETQYF.

The rearrangement uses TRBV5-1 and TRBJ2-2; 10 positions agree with TRBD1. Germline CDR1 SGHRS, CDR2 YFSETQ. The CDR3 totals 15 residues. The V segment lost 4 bases and the J segment 5 bases; nucleotides outside the gene matches: 5. The CDR3 nucleotides read TGCGCCAGCAGCCCTCGGACAGGGGGGACCGGGGAGCTGTTTTTT. It specifies CASSPRTGGTGELFF.

This clone was recorded only once. CDR3 protein: CATSRIRQRETQYF. The CDR3 nucleotides are TGTGCCACCAGCAGAATTCGTCAGCGGGAGACCCAGTACTTC. The V gene is TRBV15, the J gene TRBJ2-5; possible D gene TRBD2, 5 bases. Between the trimmed V and J ends, which lost 2 bases and 5 bases, there was a span of 12 bases. CDR3 size: 14 residues. Germline V gene sequence: CDR1 LNHNV, CDR2 YYDKDF (reference sequence).